This T cell receptor beta chain was recovered during a study of blood T cell repertoires in COVID-19. Study-wide context: PBMCs, B-cell-depleted T cells, or T cells were the source of the cDNA or gDNA that made up the material.

Looked up from germline, CDR1 is SQVTM and CDR2 is ANQGSEA. The CDR3 extends over 16 amino acids. J lost 3 bases, V lost 5 bases, and 12 bases had no gene match. Original methodology: Reference gene primers were amplified, and this amplification served to estimate nucleated cell counts. Clones were sequenced by immunoSEQ multiplex PCR, and TCRdb holds only the in-frame ones, with some missing. V and J calls and clone size follow that table, whereas D and trimming were derived from the DNA. The sample contains roughly 39,000 clones, 80% to 90% of which appear only once. The V call is TRBV29-1, the J call TRBJ2-2; 7 bases match TRBD2. Sequences were obtained from peripheral blood. The TCR comes from an older woman with acute or convalescent COVID-19. The CDR3 is CSVFSGGVWDTGELFF. CDR3 nucleotides: TGCAGCGTTTTTTCGGGGGGTGTCTGGGACACCGGGGAGCTGTTTTTT.